The T cell receptor beta chain described here comes from a study of cytomegalovirus exposure and HLA in healthy donors. Points from the study as a whole: A likely sequencing artifact accounted for one observed cluster of highly shared sequence variants. For most TCR beta V segments, an earlier analysis put the productive rate at about 87% or about 30% of the time. The study designated fewer than 200 TCR beta chains cytomegalovirus-associated.

13 Jbeta primers and 60 Vbeta primers were used for the PCR. Repertoires were generated with immunoSEQ multiplex PCR, while TCRdb's copy carries only in-frame clones and drops some. Counted here are 57,000 or so clones, roughly 70% occurring once; the ten biggest clones make up roughly a fifth. With V trimmed by 5 bases and J by 5 bases, 5 bases remained unmatched. CDR3 length: 14 amino acids. Germline CDR1 MGHDK, CDR2 SYGVNS. As for this clone: Its cognate antigen is unknown.

The TCR originated in a woman aged 60-75 years in good health and CMV-seropositive. The chain has TRBV25-1 and TRBJ1-4; 7 positions agree with TRBD1. The sample taken for sequencing was PBMCs. CDR3 region: CASSFGQANEKLFF. The CDR3 DNA reads as TGTGCCAGCAGTTTTGGACAGGCAAATGAAAAACTGTTTTTT.